This TCR beta chain stems from a study of technical replicates of blood from a handful of donors. Generated by immunoSEQ multiplex PCR, the TCRdb table keeps only in-frame clones and is missing some. The sample contains about 97,000 clones, 96% of which appear only once. Sequencing used T cells isolated from PBMCs. The TCR was taken from a human donor in good health.

The CDR3 is CASRCPVLQGIPQYF. The DNA of the CDR3 is TGTGCCAGCAGGTGCCCCGTTCTCCAGGGAATCCCTCAGTACTTC. The gene calls are TRBV6-5 and TRBJ2-4, with D tentatively TRBD1 (5 bases). Trimming stripped 6 bases from V and 12 bases from J, with 24 bases between. The CDR3 contains 15 residues. Germline V gene sequence: CDR1 MNHEY, CDR2 SVGAGI.